This TCR beta chain was identified during a study of a mutant IDH1 vaccine in newly diagnosed glioma (dated by TCRdb to the early 2020s). Regarding the study in general: Patients received eight vaccinations in weeks 1, 3, 5, 7, 11, 15, 19 and 23, corresponding to visits V03 through V10. Vaccination started 4-6 weeks after radiotherapy alone, or was given together with temozolomide cycles in the groups whose treatment included chemotherapy. Of the approximately 35 treated patients, approximately 62% were male and around 40% were female, and the mean age was roughly 38 years. Before enrollment, patients had received standard therapy of radiotherapy alone, temozolomide alone, or radiochemotherapy with temozolomide; most received the combination. Six visits were used for peripheral blood collection: V03 (baseline), V05, V07, V10, V12 and V13. For exploratory analyses, longitudinal TCRB deep sequencing was carried out in about two dozen treated patients wherever samples were available. What the work shows at the level of the full study, not this receptor alone: Across multiple MHC alleles, vaccine-induced immune responses were seen in approximately 93% of patients. Pseudoprogression appeared unrelated to alterations in the top peripheral T cell clonotypes detected by TCRB sequencing. PBMC samples for TCRB deep sequencing were selected based on availability. The authors stated that sample limitations prevented analyses of patient blood samples from being reproduced.

Inclusive of the bounding cysteine and phenylalanine, the CDR3 is 14 residues long. The kept DNA is CDR3 alone, 42 bases in frame from the first base. Trimming at the junction amounts to 2 bases on V and 2 bases on J, and the germline ends lie 11 bases apart. In the germline V gene, CDR1 corresponds to SGHRS and CDR2 to YFSETQ. Of note for this clone: The antigen this receptor binds is unknown. No base qualities exist here, and no much larger clone lies one base off it.

The time point label, as the study defines it: week 11, during vaccination. Each vaccine dose was 300 ug of a 20-mer mutant IDH1 peptide in Montanide, given subcutaneously with topical imiquimod. Newly diagnosed WHO grade 3 or 4 IDH1-mutant astrocytomas showing loss of nuclear ATRX were present in the donors. The samples were drawn from NOA16, a multicentre, single-arm, open-label phase I trial in Germany that tested a mutant IDH1 peptide vaccine in humans for the first time. The DNeasy Blood and Tissue Kit was used to extract genomic DNA from EDTA blood for TCRB sequencing. Libraries came from the immunoSEQ multiplex PCR assay. Rearranged TCR beta chain sequences were amplified using the hsTCRB Kit according to the manufacturer's protocol. Sequencing of TCRB libraries was carried out on an Illumina MiSeq. Concerning the study's data processing: The kit vendor's proprietary platform handled demultiplexing, trimming and gene mapping. The clones in this table, taken by TCRdb from immuneACCESS, are in-frame only. Not every clone is retained; where verified, under half of the shortfall comes from an unresolved V gene, and the cause of the rest is unknown. V and J calls and clone size come straight from that table; D and trimming were deduced from the DNA. This sample gives under 65,000 clones in total; 75% to 85% of them show up just once. Around 6.5% of the sample goes to the ten largest clones.

This TCR was recovered from a man aged 50-60 years with glioma. The chain is made from TRBV5-1 and TRBJ2-7; the D call is possibly TRBD1 or TRBD2, each sharing 5 bases. This specimen was PBMCs, taken from a glioma patient whose treatment included an IDH1 peptide vaccine. The CDR3 here reads CASSFQGAPYEQYF. The DNA sequence follows: TGCGCCAGCAGCTTCCAGGGAGCGCCCTACGAGCAGTACTTC.